This T cell receptor (beta chain) originates from a study of blood T cell repertoires in COVID-19 (dated by TCRdb to 2020 to 2022). Describing the broader study: Samples from collaborators originated in the United States, Italy and Spain and spanned both the acute and convalescent phases of COVID-19. The material from the prospective study consisted of cDNA or gDNA derived from T cells, B-cell-depleted T cells, or PBMCs. The dataset comprised deeply sampled blood TCRbeta repertoires from subjects exposed to, actively infected with, or recovered from COVID-19. The repertoires were released in a freely available public database meant as a resource for research on the immune response to SARS-CoV-2. The samples were drawn from two sources: the first 160 participants of the ongoing ImmuneRACE study, and 1,200 or so subjects contributed by 6 global collaborators. A de-identified subject ID, COVID-19 status, age in years and sex were almost always included in the sample metadata. Where available, HLA class I and class II types were taken from metadata supplied by the sample provider and were not determined by assay-based typing. Points the paper makes about the study in general: The quantity of clinical and demographic metadata differed by source and by participant and was supplied without curation.

Notes on this clone: Its antigen target is currently unknown. Per-base quality was not reported, and no clone a single base away is much larger than it.

Reading from cysteine to phenylalanine, the CDR3 counts 14 amino acids. Only CDR3 DNA is held: 42 bases, read in frame from base 1. V loses 3 bases of germline sequence and J loses 4 bases, and the interval between the two ends is 12 bases. Based on the germline V gene, the CDR1 and CDR2 sequences are SGDLS and YYNGEE. The immunoSEQ Assay, a bias-controlled multiplex PCR, was used to amplify TCRbeta CDR3 regions from genomic DNA. Concerning the study's data processing: Nucleated cell counts per sample were estimated from amplification of reference gene primers within the assay. Sequence reads were collapsed and filtered to measure the absolute abundance of every unique TCRbeta CDR3 rearrangement. Productive Simpson clonality was computed per sample as the square root of Simpson's diversity index over productive rearrangements. Drawn from immuneACCESS, this table holds only the in-frame rearrangements with V and J called that TCRdb kept. Clones are partly lost; checked studies trace under half to an unresolved V gene and leave the rest unexplained. The D gene and trimming were derived from the DNA, and the V and J assignments and clone size from that table. In all, the sample holds over 200,000 clones, and approximately 87% of those were seen once. Of the sample, 2% to 3% is held by the ten largest clones.

Whole blood was collected in K2EDTA tubes by collaborating institutions according to the institutions' own protocols. For TCRbeta analysis, collaborators shipped samples as frozen whole blood, isolated PBMCs, or DNA extracted from either of those sample types. Sequences were obtained from peripheral blood. The chain employs TRBV9 and TRBJ2-3, with a tentative D gene TRBD2 over 5 matching bases. This TCR was sampled from a woman aged 70 to 79 with active or convalescent COVID-19. The DNA sequence reads TGTGCCAGCAGCGCCCTGGGGAGTGCAGATACGCAGTATTTT. Its protein reads: CASSALGSADTQYF.